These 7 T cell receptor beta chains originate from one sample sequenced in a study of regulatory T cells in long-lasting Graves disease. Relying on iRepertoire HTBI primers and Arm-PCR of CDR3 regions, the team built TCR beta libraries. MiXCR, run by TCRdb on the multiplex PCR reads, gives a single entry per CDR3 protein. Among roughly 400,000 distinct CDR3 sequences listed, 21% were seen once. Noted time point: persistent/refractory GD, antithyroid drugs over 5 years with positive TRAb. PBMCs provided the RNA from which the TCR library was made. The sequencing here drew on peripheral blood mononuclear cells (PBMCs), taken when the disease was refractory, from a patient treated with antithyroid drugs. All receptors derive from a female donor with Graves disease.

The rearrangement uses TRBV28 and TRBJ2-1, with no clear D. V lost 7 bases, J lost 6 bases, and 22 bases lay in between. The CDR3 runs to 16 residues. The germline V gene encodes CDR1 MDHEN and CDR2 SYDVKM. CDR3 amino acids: CASKRTSAIGRNEQFF. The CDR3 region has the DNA TGTGCCAGCAAAAGGACCTCGGCAATTGGTCGCAATGAGCAGTTCTTC.

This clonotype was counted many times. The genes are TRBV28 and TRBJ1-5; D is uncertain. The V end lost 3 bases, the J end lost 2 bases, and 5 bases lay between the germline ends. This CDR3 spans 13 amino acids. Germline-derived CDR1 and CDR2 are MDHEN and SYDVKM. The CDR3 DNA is TGTGCCAGCAGTTTGGCAGGCAATCAGCCCCAGCATTTT. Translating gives CASSLAGNQPQHF. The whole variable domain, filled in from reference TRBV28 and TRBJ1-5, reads DVKVTQSSRYLVKRTGEKVFLECVQDMDHENMFWYRQDPGLGLRLIYFSYDVKMKEKGDIPEGYSVSREKKERFSLILESASTNQTSMYLCASSLAGNQPQHFGDGTRLSIL.

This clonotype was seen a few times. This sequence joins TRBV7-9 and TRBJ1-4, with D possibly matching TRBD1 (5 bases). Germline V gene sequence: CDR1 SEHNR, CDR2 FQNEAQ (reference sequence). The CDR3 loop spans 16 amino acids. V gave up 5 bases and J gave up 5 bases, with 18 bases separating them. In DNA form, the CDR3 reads TGTGCCAGCAGCACCCATTTGACAGCCCACAATGAAAAACTGTTTTTT. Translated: CASSTHLTAHNEKLFF.

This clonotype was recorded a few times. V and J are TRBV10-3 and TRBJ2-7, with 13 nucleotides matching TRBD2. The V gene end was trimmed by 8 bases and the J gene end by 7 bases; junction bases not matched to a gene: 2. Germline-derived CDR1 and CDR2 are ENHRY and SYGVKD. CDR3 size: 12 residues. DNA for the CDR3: TGTGCCATCCCGGGACTAGCGGGAGAGCAGTACTTC. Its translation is CAIPGLAGEQYF.

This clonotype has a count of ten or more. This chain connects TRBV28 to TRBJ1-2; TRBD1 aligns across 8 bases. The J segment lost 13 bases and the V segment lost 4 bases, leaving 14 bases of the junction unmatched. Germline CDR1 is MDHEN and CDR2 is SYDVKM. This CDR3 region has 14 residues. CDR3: CASSSLYQGAWPTF. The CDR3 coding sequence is TGTGCCAGCAGTTCCCTATATCAGGGGGCCTGGCCCACCTTC.

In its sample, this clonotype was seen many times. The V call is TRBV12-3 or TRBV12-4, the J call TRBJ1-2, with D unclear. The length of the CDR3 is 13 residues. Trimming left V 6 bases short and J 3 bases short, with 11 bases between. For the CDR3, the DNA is TGTGCCAGCAGCGCCGGCGGGTACTATGGCTACACCTTC. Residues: CASSAGGYYGYTF.

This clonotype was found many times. CDR3 nucleotides: TGTGCCAGCAGTTTACTCGGGACAGCAGAAAAACTGTTTTTT. It translates to CASSLLGTAEKLFF. This sequence joins TRBV28 and TRBJ1-4, with TRBD1 matching over 7 bases. Germline values: CDR1 MDHEN, CDR2 SYDVKM. Trimming at V came to 2 bases and at J to 8 bases, leaving 5 bases not matched to a gene. The CDR3 has 14 residues.